This T cell receptor (beta chain) is from a study of cytomegalovirus exposure and HLA in healthy donors. Study conclusions and caveats: Analysis was carried out at a later point, and it linked a missense DCLRE1C variant to TCR beta V- and J-gene trimming.

On this clone: Its specificity is unknown.

Germline lookup yields CDR1 MNHEY and CDR2 SVGAGI. Unmatched junction bases numbered 8, after V lost 4 bases and J lost 4 bases. This CDR3 has 15 amino acids. The study ran its PCR with 60 Vbeta and 13 Jbeta primers. Here immunoSEQ multiplex PCR was the method, and the copy in TCRdb shows in-frame clones only, minus some. The sample consists of approximately 190,000 clones, almost 85% of them appearing once. Sequenced material: PBMCs. V usage is TRBV6-5 and J usage is TRBJ2-7; 9 bases map to TRBD1. The sequence was obtained from a boy aged 10-17 years in good health and CMV-seronegative. The CDR3 region has the DNA TGTGCCAGCAGTTTCACCGGGACAGGGATGTACGAGCAGTACTTC. Translated: CASSFTGTGMYEQYF.